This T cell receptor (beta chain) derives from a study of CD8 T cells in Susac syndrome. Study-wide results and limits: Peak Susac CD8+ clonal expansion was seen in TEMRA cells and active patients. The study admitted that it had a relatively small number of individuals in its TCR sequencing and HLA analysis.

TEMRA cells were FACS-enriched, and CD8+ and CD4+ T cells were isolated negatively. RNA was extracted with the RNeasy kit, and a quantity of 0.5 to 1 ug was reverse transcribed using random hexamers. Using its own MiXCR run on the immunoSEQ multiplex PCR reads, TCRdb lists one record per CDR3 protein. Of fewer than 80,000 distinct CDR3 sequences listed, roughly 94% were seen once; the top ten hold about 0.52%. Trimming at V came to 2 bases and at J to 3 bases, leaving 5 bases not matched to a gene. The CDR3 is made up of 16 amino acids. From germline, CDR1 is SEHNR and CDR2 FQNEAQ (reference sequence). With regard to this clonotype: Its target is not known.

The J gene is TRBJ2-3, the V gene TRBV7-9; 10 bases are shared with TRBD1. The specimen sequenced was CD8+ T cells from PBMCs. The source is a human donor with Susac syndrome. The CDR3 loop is CASSLFDRGPTDTQYF. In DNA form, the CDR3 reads TGTGCCAGCAGCTTATTCGACAGGGGGCCTACAGATACGCAGTATTTT.